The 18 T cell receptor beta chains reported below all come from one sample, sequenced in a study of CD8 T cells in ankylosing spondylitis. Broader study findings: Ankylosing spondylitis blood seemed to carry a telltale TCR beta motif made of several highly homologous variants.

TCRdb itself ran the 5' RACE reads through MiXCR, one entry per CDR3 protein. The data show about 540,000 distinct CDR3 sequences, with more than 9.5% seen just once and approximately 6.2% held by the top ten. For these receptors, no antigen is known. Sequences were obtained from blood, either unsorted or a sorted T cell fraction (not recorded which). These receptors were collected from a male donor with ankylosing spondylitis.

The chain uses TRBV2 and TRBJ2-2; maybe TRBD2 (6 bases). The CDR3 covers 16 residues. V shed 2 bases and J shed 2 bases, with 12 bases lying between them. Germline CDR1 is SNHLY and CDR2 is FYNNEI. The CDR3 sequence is CASSESAGSNTGELFF. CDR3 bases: TGTGCCAGCAGTGAATCGGCGGGATCCAACACCGGGGAGCTGTTTTTT.

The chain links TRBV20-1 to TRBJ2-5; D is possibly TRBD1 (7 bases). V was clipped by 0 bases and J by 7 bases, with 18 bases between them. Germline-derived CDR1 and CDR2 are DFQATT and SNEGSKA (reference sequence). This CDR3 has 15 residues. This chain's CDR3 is CSARDRRGQQGTQYF. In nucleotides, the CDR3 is TGCAGTGCTAGAGATAGGAGGGGGCAGCAGGGGACCCAGTACTTC.

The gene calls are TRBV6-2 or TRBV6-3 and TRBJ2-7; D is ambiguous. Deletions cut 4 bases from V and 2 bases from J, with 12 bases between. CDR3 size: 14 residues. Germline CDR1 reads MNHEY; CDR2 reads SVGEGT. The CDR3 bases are TGTGCCAGCAGTTCGATATATAGGCCCTACGAGCAGTACGTC. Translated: CASSSIYRPYEQYV.

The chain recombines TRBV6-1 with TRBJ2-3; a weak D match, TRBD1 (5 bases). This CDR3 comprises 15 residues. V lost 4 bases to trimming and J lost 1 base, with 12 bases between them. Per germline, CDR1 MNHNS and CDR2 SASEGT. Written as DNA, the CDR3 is TGTGCCAGCAGTGCTCAACCCAGGGGCACAGATACGCAGTATTTT. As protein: CASSAQPRGTDTQYF.

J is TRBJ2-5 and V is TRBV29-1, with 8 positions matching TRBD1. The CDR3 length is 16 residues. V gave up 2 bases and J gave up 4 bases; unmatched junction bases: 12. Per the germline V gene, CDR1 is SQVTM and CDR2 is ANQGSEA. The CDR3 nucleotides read TGCAGCGTTGAATACGCAGGGGGCGCCCCGGGAGAGACCCAGTACTTC. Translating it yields CSVEYAGGAPGETQYF.

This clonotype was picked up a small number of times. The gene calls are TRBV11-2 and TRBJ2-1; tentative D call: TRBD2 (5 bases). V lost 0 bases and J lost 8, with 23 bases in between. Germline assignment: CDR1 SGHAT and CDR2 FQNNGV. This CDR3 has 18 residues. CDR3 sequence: CASSLDRLTSPRGYEQFF. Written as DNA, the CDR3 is TGTGCCAGCAGCTTAGATCGTCTCACGTCCCCTAGAGGGTATGAGCAGTTCTTC.

DNA of the CDR3: TGTGCCAGCAGCTTAGAGCTAGCTGTGTACGAGCAGTACTTC. It encodes CASSLELAVYEQYF. This chain connects TRBV7-2 to TRBJ2-7; D perhaps matches TRBD2 (5 bases). The CDR3 sequence is 14 residues long. Germline V lookup: CDR1 SGHTA, CDR2 FQGNSA. Trimming removed 1 base from V and 4 bases from J, with 11 bases in between.

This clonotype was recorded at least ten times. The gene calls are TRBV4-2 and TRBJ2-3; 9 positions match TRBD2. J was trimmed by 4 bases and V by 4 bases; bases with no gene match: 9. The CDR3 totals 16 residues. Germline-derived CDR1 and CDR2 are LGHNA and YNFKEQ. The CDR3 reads CASSPGRVAGADTQYF. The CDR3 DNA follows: TGTGCCAGCAGCCCAGGGAGGGTAGCGGGAGCAGATACGCAGTATTTT.

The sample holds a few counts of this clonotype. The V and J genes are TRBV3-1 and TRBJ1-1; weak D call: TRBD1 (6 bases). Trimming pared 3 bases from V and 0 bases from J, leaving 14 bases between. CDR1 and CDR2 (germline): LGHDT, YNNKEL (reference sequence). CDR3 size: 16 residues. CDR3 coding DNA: TGTGCCAGCAGCCACATCACCGGGACACTGAACACTGAAGCTTTCTTT. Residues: CASSHITGTLNTEAFF.

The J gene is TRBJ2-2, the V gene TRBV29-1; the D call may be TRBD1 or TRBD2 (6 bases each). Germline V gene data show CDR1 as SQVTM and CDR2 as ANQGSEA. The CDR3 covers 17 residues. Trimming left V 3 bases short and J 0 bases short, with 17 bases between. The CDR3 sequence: CSVELEGGPSNTGELFF. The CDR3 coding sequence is TGCAGCGTTGAGCTTGAGGGGGGACCATCGAACACCGGGGAGCTGTTTTTT.

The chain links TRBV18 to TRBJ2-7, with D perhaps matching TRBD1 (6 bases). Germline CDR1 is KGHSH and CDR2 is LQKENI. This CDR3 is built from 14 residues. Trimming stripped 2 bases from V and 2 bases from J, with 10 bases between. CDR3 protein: CASSPKQGPYEQYF. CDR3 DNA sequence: TGTGCCAGCTCACCAAAACAGGGCCCCTACGAGCAGTACTTC.

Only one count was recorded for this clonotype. The CDR3 region is CASKGKGLAGVFSYEQYF. The DNA for the CDR3 is TGTGCCAGCAAGGGAAAGGGACTAGCGGGAGTGTTCTCCTACGAGCAGTACTTC. This chain connects TRBV6-4 to TRBJ2-7; TRBD2 aligns across 14 bases. Germline CDR1 and CDR2: MRHNA and SNTAGT. V lost 7 bases to trimming and J lost 0 bases; unmatched junction nucleotides: 11. The length of the CDR3 is 18 residues.

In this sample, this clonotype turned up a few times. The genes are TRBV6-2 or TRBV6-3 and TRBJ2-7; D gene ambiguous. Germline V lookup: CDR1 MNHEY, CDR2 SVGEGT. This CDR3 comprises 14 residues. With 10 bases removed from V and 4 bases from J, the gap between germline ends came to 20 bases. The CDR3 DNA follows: TGTGCCACCATGGGTTTGGGCTCTCTATACGAGCAGTACTTC. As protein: CATMGLGSLYEQYF.

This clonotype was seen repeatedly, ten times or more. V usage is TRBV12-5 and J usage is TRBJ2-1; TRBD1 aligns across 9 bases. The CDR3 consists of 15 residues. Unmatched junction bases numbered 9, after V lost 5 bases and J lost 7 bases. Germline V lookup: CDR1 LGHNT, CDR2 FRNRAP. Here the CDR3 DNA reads TGTGCTAGTGGTACAACCGGGACAGGGAAAAATGAGCAGTTCTTC. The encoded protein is CASGTTGTGKNEQFF. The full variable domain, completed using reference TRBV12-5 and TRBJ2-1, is DARVTQTPRHKVTEMGQEVTMRCQPILGHNTVFWYRQTMMQGLELLAYFRNRAPLDDSGMPKDRFSAEMPDATLATLKIQPSEPRDSAVYFCASGTTGTGKNEQFFGPGTRLTVL.

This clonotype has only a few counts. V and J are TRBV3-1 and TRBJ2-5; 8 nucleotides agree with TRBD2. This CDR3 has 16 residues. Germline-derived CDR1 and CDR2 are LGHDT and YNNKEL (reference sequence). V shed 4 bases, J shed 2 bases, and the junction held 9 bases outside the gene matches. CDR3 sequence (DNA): TGTGCCAGCAGCCGATTGACGGGAGGGGGACAAGAGACCCAGTACTTC. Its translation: CASSRLTGGGQETQYF.

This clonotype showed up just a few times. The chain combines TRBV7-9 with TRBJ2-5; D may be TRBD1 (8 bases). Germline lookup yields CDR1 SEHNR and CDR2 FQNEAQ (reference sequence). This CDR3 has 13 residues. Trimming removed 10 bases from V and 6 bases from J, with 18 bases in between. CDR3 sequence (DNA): TGTGCCACCCGGGGGGCAGGGGGCCAGACCCAGTACTTC. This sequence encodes CATRGAGGQTQYF.

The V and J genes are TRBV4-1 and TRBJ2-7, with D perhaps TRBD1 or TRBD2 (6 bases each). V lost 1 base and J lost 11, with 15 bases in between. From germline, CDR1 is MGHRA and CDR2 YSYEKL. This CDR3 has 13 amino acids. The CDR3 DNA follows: TGCGCCAGCAGCCAAGCCGTTCGGGGGCCTGAGTACGTC. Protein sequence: CASSQAVRGPEYV.

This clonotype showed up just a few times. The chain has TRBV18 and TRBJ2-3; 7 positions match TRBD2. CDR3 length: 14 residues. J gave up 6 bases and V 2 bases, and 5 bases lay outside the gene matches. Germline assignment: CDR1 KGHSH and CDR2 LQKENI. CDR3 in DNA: TGTGCCAGCTCACCAACCGGACTAGACGATACGCAGTATTTT. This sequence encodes CASSPTGLDDTQYF. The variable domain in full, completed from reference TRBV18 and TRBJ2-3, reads NAGVMQNPRHLVRRRGQEARLRCSPMKGHSHVYWYRQLPEEGLKFMVYLQKENIIDESGMPKERFSAEFPKEGPSILRIQQVVRGDSAAYFCASSPTGLDDTQYFGPGTRLTVL.